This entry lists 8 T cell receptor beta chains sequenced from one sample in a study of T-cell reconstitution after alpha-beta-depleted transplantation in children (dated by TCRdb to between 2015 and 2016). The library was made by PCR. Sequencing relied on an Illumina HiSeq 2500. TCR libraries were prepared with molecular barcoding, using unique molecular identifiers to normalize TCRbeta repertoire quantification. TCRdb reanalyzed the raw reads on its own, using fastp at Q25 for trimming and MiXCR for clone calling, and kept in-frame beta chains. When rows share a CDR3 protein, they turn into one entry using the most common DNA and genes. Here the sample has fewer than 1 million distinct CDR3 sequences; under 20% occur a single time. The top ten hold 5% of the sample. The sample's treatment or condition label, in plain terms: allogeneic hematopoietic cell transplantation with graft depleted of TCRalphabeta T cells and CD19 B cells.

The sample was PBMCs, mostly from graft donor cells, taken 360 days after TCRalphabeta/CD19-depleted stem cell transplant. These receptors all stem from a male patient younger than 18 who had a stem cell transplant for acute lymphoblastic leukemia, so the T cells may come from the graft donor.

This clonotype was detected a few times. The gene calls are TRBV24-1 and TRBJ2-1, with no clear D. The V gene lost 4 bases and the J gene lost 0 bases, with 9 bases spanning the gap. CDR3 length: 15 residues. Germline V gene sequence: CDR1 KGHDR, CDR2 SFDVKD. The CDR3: CATSEFSSSYNEQFF. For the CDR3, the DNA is TGTGCCACCAGTGAATTTTCGAGCTCCTACAATGAGCAGTTCTTC.

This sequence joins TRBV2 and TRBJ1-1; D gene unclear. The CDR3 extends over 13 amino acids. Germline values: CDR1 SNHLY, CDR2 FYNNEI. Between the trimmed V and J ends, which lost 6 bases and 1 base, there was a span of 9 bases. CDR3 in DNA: TGTGCCAGCAGATTGGACGCGAACACTGAAGCTTTCTTT. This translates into CASRLDANTEAFF.

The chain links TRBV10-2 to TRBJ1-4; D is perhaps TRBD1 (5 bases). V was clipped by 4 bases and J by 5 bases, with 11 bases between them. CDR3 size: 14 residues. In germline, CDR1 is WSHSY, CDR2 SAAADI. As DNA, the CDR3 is TGCGCCAGCAGTGGAGGGGTGTCGAATGAAAAACTGTTTTTT. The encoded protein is CASSGGVSNEKLFF.

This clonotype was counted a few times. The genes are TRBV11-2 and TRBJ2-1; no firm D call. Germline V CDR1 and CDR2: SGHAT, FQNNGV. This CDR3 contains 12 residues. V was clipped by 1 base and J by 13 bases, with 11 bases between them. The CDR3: CASSLAPVLQFF. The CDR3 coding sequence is TGTGCCAGCAGCTTAGCCCCCGTTCTTCAGTTCTTC.

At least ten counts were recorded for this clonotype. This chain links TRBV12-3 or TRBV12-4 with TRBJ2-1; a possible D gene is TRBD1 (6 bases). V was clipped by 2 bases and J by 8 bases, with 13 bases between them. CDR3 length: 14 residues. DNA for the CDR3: TGTGCCAGCAGTTTACCTCCCTGGACAGATGAGCAGTTCTTC. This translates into CASSLPPWTDEQFF.

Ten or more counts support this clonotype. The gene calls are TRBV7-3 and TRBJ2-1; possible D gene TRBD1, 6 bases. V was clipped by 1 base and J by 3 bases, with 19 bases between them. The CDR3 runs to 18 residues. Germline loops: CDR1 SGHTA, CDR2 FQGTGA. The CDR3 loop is CASSLNPLGQLIYNEQFF. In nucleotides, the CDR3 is TGTGCCAGCAGCTTAAACCCTCTCGGACAGCTCATCTACAATGAGCAGTTCTTC.

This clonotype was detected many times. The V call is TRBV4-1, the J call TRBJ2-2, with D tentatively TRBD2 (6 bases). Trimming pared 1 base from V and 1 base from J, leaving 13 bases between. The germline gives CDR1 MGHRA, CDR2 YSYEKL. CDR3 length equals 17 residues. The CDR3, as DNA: TGCGCCAGCAGCCAAGTTCCCCGGGACTGGAACACCGGGGAGCTGTTTTTT. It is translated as CASSQVPRDWNTGELFF.

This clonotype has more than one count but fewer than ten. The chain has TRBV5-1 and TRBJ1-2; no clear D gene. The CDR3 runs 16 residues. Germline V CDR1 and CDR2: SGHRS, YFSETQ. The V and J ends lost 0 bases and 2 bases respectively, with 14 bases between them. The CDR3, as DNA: TGCGCCAGCAGCTTGGCCCTACCTGGAGGGAACTATGGCTACACCTTC. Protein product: CASSLALPGGNYGYTF.